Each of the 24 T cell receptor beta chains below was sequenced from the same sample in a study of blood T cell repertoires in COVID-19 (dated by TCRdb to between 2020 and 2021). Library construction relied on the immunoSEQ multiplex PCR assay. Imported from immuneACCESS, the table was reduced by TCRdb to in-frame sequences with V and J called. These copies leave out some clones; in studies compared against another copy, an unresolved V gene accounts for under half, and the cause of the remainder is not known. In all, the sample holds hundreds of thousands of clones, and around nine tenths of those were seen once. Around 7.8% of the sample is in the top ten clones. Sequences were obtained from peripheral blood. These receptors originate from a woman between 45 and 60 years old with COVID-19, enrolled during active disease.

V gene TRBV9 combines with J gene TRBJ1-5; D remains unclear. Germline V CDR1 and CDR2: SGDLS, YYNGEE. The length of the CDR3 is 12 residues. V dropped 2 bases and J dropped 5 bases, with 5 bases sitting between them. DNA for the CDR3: TGTGCCAGCAGCGTGGGAGATCAGCCCCAGCATTTT. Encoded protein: CASSVGDQPQHF.

CDR3: CASSSQGAEHTEAFF. The DNA for the CDR3 is TGCGCCAGCAGCTCGCAGGGGGCAGAGCATACTGAAGCTTTCTTT. The V call is TRBV10-2, the J call TRBJ1-1; 8 bases are shared with TRBD1. Trimming cost V 6 bases and J 5 bases; bases outside gene matches: 11. The length of the CDR3 is 15 residues. In germline, CDR1 is WSHSY, CDR2 SAAADI.

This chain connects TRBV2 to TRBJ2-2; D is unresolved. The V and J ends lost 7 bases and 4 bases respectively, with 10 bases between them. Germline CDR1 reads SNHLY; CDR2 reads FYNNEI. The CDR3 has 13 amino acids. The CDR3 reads CASTSRITGELFF. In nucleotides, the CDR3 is TGTGCCAGCACATCTAGAATCACCGGGGAGCTGTTTTTT.

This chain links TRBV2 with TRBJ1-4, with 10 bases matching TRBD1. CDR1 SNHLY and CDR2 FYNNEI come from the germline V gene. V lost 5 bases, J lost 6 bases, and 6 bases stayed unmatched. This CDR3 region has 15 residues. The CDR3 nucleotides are TGTGCCAGCAGTATCGACAGGGGGCGGGATGAAAAACTGTTTTTT. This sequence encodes CASSIDRGRDEKLFF.

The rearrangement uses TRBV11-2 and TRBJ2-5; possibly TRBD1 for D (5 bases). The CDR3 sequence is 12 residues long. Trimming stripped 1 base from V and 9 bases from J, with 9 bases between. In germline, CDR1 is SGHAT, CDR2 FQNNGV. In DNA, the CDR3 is TGTGCCAGCAGCTTAGTGGGGCGGTCCCAGTACTTC. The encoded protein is CASSLVGRSQYF.

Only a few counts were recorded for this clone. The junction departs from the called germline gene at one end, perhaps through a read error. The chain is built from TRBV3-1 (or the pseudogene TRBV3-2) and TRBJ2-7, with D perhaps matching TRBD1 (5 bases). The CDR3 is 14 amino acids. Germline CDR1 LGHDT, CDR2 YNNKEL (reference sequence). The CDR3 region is CASSKDRFSYEQYF. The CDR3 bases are TGTGCCAGCAGCAAAGACAGATTCTCCTACGAGCAGTACTTC.

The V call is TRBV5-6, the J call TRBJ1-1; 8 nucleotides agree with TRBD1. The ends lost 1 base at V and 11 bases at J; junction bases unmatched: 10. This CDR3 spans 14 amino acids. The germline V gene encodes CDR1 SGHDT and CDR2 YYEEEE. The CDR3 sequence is CASSLKGQEQRAFF. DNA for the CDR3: TGTGCCAGCAGCTTGAAGGGACAGGAGCAGCGGGCTTTCTTT.

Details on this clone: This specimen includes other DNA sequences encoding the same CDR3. The CDR3 DNA reads TGTGCCAGCTCACCCGACAGGAATCAGCCCCAGCATTTT. This gives the protein CASSPDRNQPQHF. V usage is TRBV18 and J usage is TRBJ1-5, with a tentative D call TRBD1 (6 bases). The CDR3 is made up of 13 amino acids. The germline V and J ends were trimmed by 3 bases and 4 bases, with 7 bases remaining between them. In germline, CDR1 is KGHSH, CDR2 LQKENI.

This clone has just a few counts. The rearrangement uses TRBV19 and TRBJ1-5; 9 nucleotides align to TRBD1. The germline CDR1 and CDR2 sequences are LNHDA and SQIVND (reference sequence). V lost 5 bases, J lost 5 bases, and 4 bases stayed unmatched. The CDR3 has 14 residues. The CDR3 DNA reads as TGTGCCAGTAGTCCCCGGACAGGGGATCAGCCCCAGCATTTT. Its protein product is CASSPRTGDQPQHF.

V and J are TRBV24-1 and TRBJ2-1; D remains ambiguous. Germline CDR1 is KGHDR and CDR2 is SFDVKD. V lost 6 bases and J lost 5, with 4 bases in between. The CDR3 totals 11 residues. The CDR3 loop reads CATSHNNEQFF. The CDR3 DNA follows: TGTGCCACCAGTCACAACAATGAGCAGTTCTTC.

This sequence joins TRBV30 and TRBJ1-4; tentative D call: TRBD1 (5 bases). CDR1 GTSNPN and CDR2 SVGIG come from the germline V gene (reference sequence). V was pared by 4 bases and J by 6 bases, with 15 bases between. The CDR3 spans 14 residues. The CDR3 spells CAWTRTGPYEKLFF. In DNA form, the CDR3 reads TGTGCCTGGACCCGCACAGGACCTTATGAAAAACTGTTTTTT.

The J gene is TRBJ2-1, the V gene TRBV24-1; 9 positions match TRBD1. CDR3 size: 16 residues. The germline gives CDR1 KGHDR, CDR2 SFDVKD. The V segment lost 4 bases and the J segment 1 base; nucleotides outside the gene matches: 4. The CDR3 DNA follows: TGTGCCACCAGTGACGTGACAGGGGGATCCTACAATGAGCAGTTCTTC. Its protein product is CATSDVTGGSYNEQFF.

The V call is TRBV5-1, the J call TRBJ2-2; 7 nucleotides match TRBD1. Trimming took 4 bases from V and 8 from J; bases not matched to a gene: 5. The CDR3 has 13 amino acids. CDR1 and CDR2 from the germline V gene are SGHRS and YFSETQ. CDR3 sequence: CASSRDRPGELFF. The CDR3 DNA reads TGCGCCAGCAGCCGGGACAGACCAGGGGAGCTGTTTTTT. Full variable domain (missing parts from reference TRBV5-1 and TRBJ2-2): KAGVTQTPRYLIKTRGQQVTLSCSPISGHRSVSWYQQTPGQGLQFLFEYFSETQRNKGNFPGRFSGRQFSNSRSEMNVSTLELGDSALYLCASSRDRPGELFFGEGSRLTVL.

The CDR3 DNA sequence: TGCGCCAGCAGCTATCGGACAGGGTCCGCCGGGGAGCTGTTTTTT. Its protein product is CASSYRTGSAGELFF. The V gene is TRBV5-1, the J gene TRBJ2-2; 8 bases are a match to TRBD1. The CDR3 runs to 15 residues. Germline V gene data show CDR1 as SGHRS and CDR2 as YFSETQ. With 3 bases clipped from V and 6 bases from J, the junction kept 7 bases outside the gene matches.

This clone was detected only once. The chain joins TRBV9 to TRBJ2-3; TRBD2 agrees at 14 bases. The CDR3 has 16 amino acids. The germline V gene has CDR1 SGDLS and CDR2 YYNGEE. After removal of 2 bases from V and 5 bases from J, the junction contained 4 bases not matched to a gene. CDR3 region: CASSVTGTSGGDTQYF. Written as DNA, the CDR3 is TGTGCCAGCAGCGTGACTGGGACTAGCGGGGGAGATACGCAGTATTTT.

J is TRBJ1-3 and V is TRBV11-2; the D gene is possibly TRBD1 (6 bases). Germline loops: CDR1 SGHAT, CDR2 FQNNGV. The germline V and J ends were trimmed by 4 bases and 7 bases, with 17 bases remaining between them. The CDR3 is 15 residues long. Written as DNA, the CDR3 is TGTGCCAGCAGCTCATCGGACAGTAGAGGGAACACCATATATTTT. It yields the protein CASSSSDSRGNTIYF.

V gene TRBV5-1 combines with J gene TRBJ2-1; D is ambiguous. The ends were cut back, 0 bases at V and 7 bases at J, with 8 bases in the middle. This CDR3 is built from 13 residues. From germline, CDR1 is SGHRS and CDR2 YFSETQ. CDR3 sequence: CASSLVFGNEQFF. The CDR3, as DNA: TGCGCCAGCAGCTTGGTCTTCGGGAATGAGCAGTTCTTC.

CDR3 sequence (DNA): TGTGCCAGCAGCTTGCCCGGAGGGAGGAACACTGAAGCTTTCTTT. Encoded protein: CASSLPGGRNTEAFF. The chain couples TRBV7-6 to TRBJ1-1; D gene uncertain. CDR1 is SGHVS and CDR2 is FNYEAQ in the germline V gene. Trimming took off 3 bases at V and 1 base at J, with 12 bases between the two ends. This CDR3 contains 15 residues.

Here the CDR3 DNA reads TGCAGCGCGACGTTGGGGAGCACTGAAGCTTTCTTT. It translates to CSATLGSTEAFF. The chain couples TRBV29-1 to TRBJ1-1; D is unresolved. Trimming removed 7 bases at V and 4 bases at J, with 13 bases between. CDR3 length: 12 residues. Germline V gene lookup returns CDR1 SQVTM and CDR2 ANQGSEA. The variable domain in full, with the rest retrieved from reference TRBV29-1 and TRBJ1-1, is SAVISQKPSRDICQRGTSLTIQCQVDSQVTMMFWYRQQPGQSLTLIATANQGSEATYESGFVIDKFPISRPNLTFSTLTVSNMSPEDSSIYLCSATLGSTEAFFGQGTRLTVV.

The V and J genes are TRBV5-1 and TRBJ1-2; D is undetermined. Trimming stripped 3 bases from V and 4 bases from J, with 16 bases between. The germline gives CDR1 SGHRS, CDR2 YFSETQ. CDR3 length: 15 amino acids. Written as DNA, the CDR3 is TGCGCCAGCAGCTCCCGTTTCGGCGCAGGCTATGGCTACACCTTC. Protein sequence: CASSSRFGAGYGYTF.

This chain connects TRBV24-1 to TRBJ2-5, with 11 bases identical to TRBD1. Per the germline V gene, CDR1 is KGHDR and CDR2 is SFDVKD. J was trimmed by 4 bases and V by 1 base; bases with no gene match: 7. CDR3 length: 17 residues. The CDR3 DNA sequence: TGTGCCACCAGTGATTTAGGGGACAGGGGGGTCCCAGAGACCCAGTACTTC. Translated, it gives CATSDLGDRGVPETQYF.

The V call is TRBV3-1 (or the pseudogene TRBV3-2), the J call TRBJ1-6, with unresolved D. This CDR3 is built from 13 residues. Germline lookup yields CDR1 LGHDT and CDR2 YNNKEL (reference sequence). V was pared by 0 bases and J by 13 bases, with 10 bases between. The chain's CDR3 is CASSQDVYSPLHF. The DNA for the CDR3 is TGTGCCAGCAGCCAAGACGTTTACTCGCCCCTCCACTTT.

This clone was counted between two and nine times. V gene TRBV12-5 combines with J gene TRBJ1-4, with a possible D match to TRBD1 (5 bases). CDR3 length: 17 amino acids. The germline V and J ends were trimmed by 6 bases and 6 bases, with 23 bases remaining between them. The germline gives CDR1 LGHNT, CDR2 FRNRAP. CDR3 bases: TGTGCTAGTGGCAGTTACGGGCTAGGGGCCGAGGATGAAAAACTGTTTTTT. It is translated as CASGSYGLGAEDEKLFF.

The chain's CDR3 is CASNAGGFDGYTF. The CDR3 nucleotides are TGTGCCAGCAACGCAGGGGGATTTGATGGCTACACCTTC. This rearrangement joins TRBV3-1 (or the pseudogene TRBV3-2) to TRBJ1-2; 7 bases map to TRBD1. The V and J ends lost 7 bases and 6 bases, in that order; junction bases with no gene match: 8. This CDR3 has 13 residues. Germline V CDR1 and CDR2: LGHDT, YNNKEL (reference sequence).